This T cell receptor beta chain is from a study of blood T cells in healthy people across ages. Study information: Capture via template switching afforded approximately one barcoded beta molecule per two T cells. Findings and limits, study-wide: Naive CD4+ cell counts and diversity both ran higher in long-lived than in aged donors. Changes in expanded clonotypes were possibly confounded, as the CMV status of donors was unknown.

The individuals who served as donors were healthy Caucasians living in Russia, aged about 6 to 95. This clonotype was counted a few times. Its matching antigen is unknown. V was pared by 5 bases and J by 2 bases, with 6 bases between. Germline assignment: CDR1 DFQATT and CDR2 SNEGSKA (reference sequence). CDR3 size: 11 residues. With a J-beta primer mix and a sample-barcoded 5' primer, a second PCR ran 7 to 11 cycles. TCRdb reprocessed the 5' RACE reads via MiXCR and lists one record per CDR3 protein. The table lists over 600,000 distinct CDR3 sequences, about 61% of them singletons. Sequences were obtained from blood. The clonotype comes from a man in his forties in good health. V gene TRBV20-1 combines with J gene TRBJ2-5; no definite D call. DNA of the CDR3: TGCAGTGCTCCGCGGCAAGAGACCCAGTACTTC. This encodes CSAPRQETQYF.